This TCR beta chain was identified during a study of blood T cells in healthy people across ages. Study observations and caveats: Any conclusive comparison of naive versus antigen-experienced cells was prevented by using unsorted PBMCs.

Germline V gene data show CDR1 as SQVTM and CDR2 as ANQGSEA. V shed 7 bases, J shed 2 bases, and the junction held 18 bases outside the gene matches. The CDR3 length is 17 residues. Through a sample-barcoded 5' primer and a J-beta primer mix, a second PCR was run for about 6 to 12 cycles. Via MiXCR, TCRdb re-called the 5' RACE reads, giving one row per CDR3 protein. The sample has a few hundred thousand distinct CDR3 sequences, roughly half seen once. Investigators took 9.5 to 10 milliliters of peripheral blood from every donor. Total RNA, at least 5.5 micrograms per sample, came from PBMCs. The sample holds one count of this clonotype. Its antigen remains unidentified.

The source of this sequence is a man between 60 and 75 years old in good health. Sequenced sample: blood. The chain employs TRBV29-1 and TRBJ2-7; TRBD1 matches 9 bases. CDR3 sequence reads: CSAVGGPGTGNPYEQYF. The CDR3 nucleotides are TGCAGCGCAGTTGGAGGGCCCGGGACAGGGAATCCCTACGAGCAGTACTTC.